In this sample, the clone carrying this TCR beta chain turned up once. Its antigen remains unknown. The data were taken from a study of persistence of HIV-infected CD4 T cells. Overall study context: Median time on suppressive ART was 8 years. A couple of participants gave one leukapheresis sample; others gave up to about 200 mL blood repeatedly.

This was the immunoSEQ version 4 assay in survey mode. Assay: immunoSEQ multiplex PCR; the TCRdb copy retains only in-frame clones and omits some. Seen here are roughly 35,000 clones, around four fifths observed once, and the top ten hold around 0.88%. The length of the CDR3 is 13 residues. CDR1 is KGHSH and CDR2 is LQKENI in the germline V gene. V was cut by 4 bases and J by 3 bases, with 6 bases left in between. Overlapping HIV-1 Gag 15-mer peptides at approximately 1 ug per peptide per mL were used. CD40L/CD69 double-negative CD45RO-high memory CD4+ T cells were collected. Adults with HIV-1 started suppressive ART while chronically infected.

The material was cultured CD4+ T cells from PBMCs, obtained from a patient who received antiretroviral therapy. This chain links TRBV18 with TRBJ1-4; D not certain. The receptor comes from an adult with HIV. The donor label of this sample is uncertain. The CDR3 region is CASSRTANEKLFF. The CDR3 nucleotides read TGTGCCAGCTCACGAACGGCTAATGAAAAACTGTTTTTT.